Below are 24 T cell receptor beta chains sequenced from a single sample in a study of a mutant IDH1 vaccine in newly diagnosed glioma. The sample's time point: baseline, week 1 (first vaccination visit). Stated treatment: pre-vaccination baseline after standard-of-care therapy. Using immunoSEQ multiplex PCR, the repertoire was profiled, and TCRdb retains in-frame clones only, with some absent. Among about 92,000 clones, roughly 85% were seen once, and the ten largest hold approximately 7%. Sequenced here: PBMCs, sampled from a glioma patient treated with radiotherapy, temozolomide or both. The receptors originated from a woman in her fifties or sixties with glioma.

The rearrangement joins TRBV5-4 to TRBJ2-7; a possible D gene is TRBD1 (6 bases). Germline CDR1 is SGHNT and CDR2 is YYREEE (reference sequence). V was shortened by 0 bases and J by 2 bases, with 15 bases between the two germline ends. The CDR3 is made up of 16 amino acids. CDR3 amino acids: CASSLVTGPHPYEQYF. Here the CDR3 DNA reads TGTGCCAGCAGCTTGGTGACAGGACCCCACCCCTACGAGCAGTACTTC.

The chain is built from TRBV9 and TRBJ2-5; D is unresolved. Trimming removed 0 bases from V and 3 bases from J, with 9 bases in between. Germline V gene sequence: CDR1 SGDLS, CDR2 YYNGEE. This CDR3 is built from 14 residues. The CDR3 protein is CASSVGAWKETQYF. In nucleotides, the CDR3 is TGTGCCAGCAGCGTAGGGGCATGGAAAGAGACCCAGTACTTC.

This clone turned up a few times. The rearrangement joins TRBV28 to TRBJ1-1; D uncertain. V lost 4 bases and J lost 6, with 18 bases in between. The length of the CDR3 is 15 residues. Germline CDR1 is MDHEN and CDR2 is SYDVKM. This chain's CDR3 is CASSYPQHGTPEAFF. CDR3 DNA: TGTGCCAGCAGTTACCCACAACACGGAACTCCTGAAGCTTTCTTT.

The V call is TRBV5-4, the J call TRBJ2-2; no reliable D call. The germline gives CDR1 SGHNT, CDR2 YYREEE (reference sequence). CDR3 length: 12 amino acids. Trimming removed 4 bases at V and 1 base at J, with 2 bases between. The CDR3: CASSRNTGELFF. DNA for the CDR3: TGTGCCAGCAGCAGGAACACCGGGGAGCTGTTTTTT.

The rearrangement uses TRBV5-6 and TRBJ2-3; D is unresolved. The CDR3 totals 13 residues. V shed 4 bases and J shed 0 bases, with 6 bases lying between them. Germline V CDR1 and CDR2: SGHDT, YYEEEE. CDR3 loop: CASSIDSTDTQYF. CDR3 nucleotides: TGTGCCAGCAGCATAGACAGCACAGATACGCAGTATTTT.

This clone was seen only once. This chain links TRBV30 with TRBJ1-1, with TRBD1 identical over 7 bases. The germline gives CDR1 GTSNPN, CDR2 SVGIG (reference sequence). The length of the CDR3 is 13 residues. Trimming removed 3 bases from V and 1 base from J; junction bases left unmatched: 2. The CDR3 DNA follows: TGTGCCTGGAGGGGACAGCCGAACACTGAAGCTTTCTTT. Amino acids: CAWRGQPNTEAFF.

In this sample, this clone turned up a few times. The chain combines TRBV11-2 with TRBJ1-2; 7 positions match TRBD1. CDR1 SGHAT and CDR2 FQNNGV come from the germline V gene. J lost 4 bases, V lost 5 bases, and 4 bases had no gene match. The CDR3 totals 13 residues. Here the CDR3 DNA reads TGTGCCAGCAGCCCGACAGGGTTCTATGGCTACACCTTC. Translating gives CASSPTGFYGYTF.

This clone occurred a few times. The V gene is TRBV29-1, the J gene TRBJ1-2; 7 bases fit TRBD1. Unmatched junction bases numbered 10, after V lost 6 bases and J lost 0 bases. The CDR3 loop spans 15 amino acids. CDR1 is SQVTM, CDR2 ANQGSEA, per germline. The CDR3 DNA follows: TGCAGCGTCCTCGGGACAGAAGTATCTAACTATGGCTACACCTTC. Translation gives CSVLGTEVSNYGYTF.

The chain uses TRBV4-1 and TRBJ1-2, with 9 bases matching TRBD1. Germline V lookup: CDR1 MGHRA, CDR2 YSYEKL. The CDR3 contains 14 residues. V was pared by 1 base and J by 7 bases, with 4 bases of the junction left unmatched. The CDR3 bases are TGCGCCAGCAGCCAAGGGACAGGGGTTTCTGGCTACACCTTC. Protein sequence: CASSQGTGVSGYTF.

In regard to this clone: A read error may produce the germline difference seen at one junction end. The J gene is TRBJ2-5, the V gene TRBV7-7, with D unclear. This CDR3 region has 14 residues. From germline, CDR1 is SSHAT and CDR2 FNYEAQ (reference sequence). The CDR3 is CASSYNLGRETQYF. The CDR3 nucleotides are TGTGCTAGCAGCTATAATCTGGGTCGAGAGACCCAGTACTTC.

V is TRBV7-2 and J is TRBJ2-2, with D tentatively TRBD1 or TRBD2 (6 bases each). The germline V gene has CDR1 SGHTA and CDR2 FQGNSA. V lost 4 bases, J lost 6 bases, and 15 bases lay in between. The CDR3 has 15 amino acids. CDR3 DNA sequence: TGTGCCAGCAGCTCAAAGGGGGGATTGGCCGGGGAGCTGTTTTTT. It translates to CASSSKGGLAGELFF.

The chain joins TRBV5-4 to TRBJ1-2; D uncertain. CDR1 SGHNT and CDR2 YYREEE come from the germline V gene (reference sequence). CDR3 length equals 16 residues. Trimming removed 2 bases from V and 2 bases from J, with 16 bases in between. In DNA, the CDR3 is TGTGCCAGCAGCTTAGCCAAGGACGGCTTAAACTATGGCTACACCTTC. Translated: CASSLAKDGLNYGYTF.

The chain has TRBV5-5 and TRBJ2-7; TRBD1 agrees at 7 bases. Germline lookup yields CDR1 SGHKS and CDR2 YYEKEE (reference sequence). This CDR3 region has 14 residues. Germline trimming cut 2 bases from V and 1 base from J; bases unmatched to any gene: 3. In DNA, the CDR3 is TGTGCCAGCAGCTTATCGACAGGGTCCTACGAGCAGTACTTC. It codes for CASSLSTGSYEQYF.

The chain has TRBV11-2 and TRBJ1-2, with D hard to call. V lost 1 base to trimming and J lost 2 bases, with 5 bases between them. CDR1 and CDR2 (germline): SGHAT, FQNNGV. The CDR3 is made up of 13 amino acids. The CDR3, as DNA: TGTGCCAGCAGCTTAGGAGGGAACTATGGCTACACCTTC. Translating gives CASSLGGNYGYTF.

The chain is built from TRBV27 and TRBJ2-3; no firm D call. Germline V CDR1 and CDR2: MNHEY, SMNVEV (reference sequence). This CDR3 is built from 13 residues. Trimming shortened V by 7 bases and J by 0 bases, and 8 bases separated the two germline ends. Here the CDR3 reads CASKWSSTDTQYF. Written as DNA, the CDR3 is TGTGCCAGCAAGTGGAGTAGCACAGATACGCAGTATTTT.

The CDR3 DNA reads TGCGCCAGCAGCGGGGCTGGGGGCAGGGTTATGAGCTATGGCTACACCTTC. It specifies CASSGAGGRVMSYGYTF. The chain couples TRBV5-1 to TRBJ1-2; possibly TRBD1 for D (6 bases). V was pared by 4 bases and J by 4 bases, with 23 bases between. This CDR3 spans 17 amino acids. Looked up from germline, CDR1 is SGHRS and CDR2 is YFSETQ.

V and J are TRBV5-1 and TRBJ2-7; TRBD1 is a possible D gene (6 bases). This CDR3 region has 14 residues. The germline V and J ends were trimmed by 4 bases and 0 bases, with 11 bases remaining between them. Germline loops: CDR1 SGHRS, CDR2 YFSETQ. CDR3 DNA sequence: TGCGCCAGCAGCCTCCGGGACACCTCCTACGAGCAGTACTTC. Amino acid sequence: CASSLRDTSYEQYF.

This sequence joins TRBV5-6 and TRBJ2-1; no reliable D call. Trimming left V 4 bases short and J 10 bases short, with 9 bases between. The CDR3 covers 11 residues. Looked up from germline, CDR1 is SGHDT and CDR2 is YYEEEE. CDR3 loop: CASSKGWEQFF. In nucleotides, the CDR3 is TGTGCCAGCAGCAAGGGATGGGAGCAGTTCTTC.

The CDR3 protein is CASSLSGSYEQYF. DNA of the CDR3: TGTGCCAGCAGTCTAAGCGGTTCCTACGAGCAGTACTTC. The chain recombines TRBV7-2 with TRBJ2-7; D might be TRBD2 (5 bases). CDR1 is SGHTA, CDR2 FQGNSA, per germline. The CDR3 has 13 amino acids. Trimming shortened V by 6 bases and J by 1 base, and 10 bases separated the two germline ends.

This clone was counted a single time. The chain is built from TRBV6-5 and TRBJ1-5; no clear D gene. Trimming stripped 5 bases from V and 6 bases from J, with 14 bases between. Germline loops: CDR1 MNHEY, CDR2 SVGAGI. The CDR3 has 14 residues. In DNA form, the CDR3 reads TGTGCCAGCAGTCTCTACGGGTCCGGTCAGCCCCAGCATTTT. It is translated as CASSLYGSGQPQHF.

This chain uses TRBV4-2 with TRBJ2-7; 8 nucleotides align to TRBD1. CDR1 and CDR2 from the germline V gene are LGHNA and YNFKEQ. J lost 2 bases, V lost 3 bases, and 6 bases had no gene match. CDR3 length: 15 amino acids. CDR3 sequence: CASSHLGQGTYEQYF. CDR3 sequence (DNA): TGTGCCAGCAGCCATCTAGGACAGGGCACCTACGAGCAGTACTTC.

The chain couples TRBV5-8 to TRBJ2-3, with no clear D. With 3 bases removed from V and 0 bases from J, the gap between germline ends came to 2 bases. There are 12 residues in the CDR3. The germline gives CDR1 SGHTS, CDR2 YDEGEE. CDR3 nucleotides: TGTGCCAGCAGCTCTAGCACAGATACGCAGTATTTT. This translates into CASSSSTDTQYF.

The CDR3 spells CASHGDFVGNGYTF. CDR3 DNA: TGTGCCAGCCATGGGGACTTCGTGGGGAATGGCTACACCTTC. V usage is TRBV5-6 and J usage is TRBJ1-2; maybe TRBD1 (5 bases). Germline V gene lookup returns CDR1 SGHDT and CDR2 YYEEEE. The CDR3 contains 14 residues. The V end was cut by 7 bases, the J end by 6 bases, with 19 bases between.

This clone was seen a single time. The chain combines TRBV7-2 with TRBJ2-5, with TRBD2 identical over 15 bases. This CDR3 region has 14 residues. V lost 10 bases to trimming and J lost 5 bases; unmatched junction nucleotides: 5. The germline V gene encodes CDR1 SGHTA and CDR2 FQGNSA. CDR3 amino acids: CAIGTSGGWETQYF. As DNA, the CDR3 is TGTGCCATCGGGACTAGCGGGGGGTGGGAGACCCAGTACTTC.